This entry features one T cell receptor (beta chain) sequence. Its binding antigen is unknown. No base-level quality is on record; no much larger clone is a single base apart. Germline trimming: 9 bases from V, 5 bases from J; junction bases outside gene matches: 2. The CDR3 contains 11 residues, cysteine and phenylalanine counted. The CDR3 DNA has 33 bases and is translated from base 1. CDR1 and CDR2 (ENHRY, SYGVKD) derive from the germline V gene. For sequencing of the TCRbeta CDR3 region, genomic DNA was extracted from the sorted cells. The immunoSEQ Assay was used to sequence the TCRbeta CDR3 regions. The clones in this table, taken by TCRdb from immuneACCESS, are in-frame only. Not every clone is retained; where verified, under half of the shortfall comes from an unresolved V gene, and the cause of the rest is unknown. The sample yields roughly 60,000 clones; approximately 86% were counted once. Of the sample, around 0.9% falls within the top ten clones.

Patients with autoimmune disease history or receiving systemic immunosuppression were excluded from the trial. Peripheral blood for TCR sequencing was drawn from every dose cohort at baseline, at cycle 4 day 1 and at cycle 7 day 1. Samples were obtained from an open-label, multicenter, first-in-human phase I dose-escalation trial of ivuxolimab. Adults with locally advanced or metastatic melanoma, renal cell, hepatocellular, or head and neck squamous cell carcinoma were enrolled in the trial. CD4+ and CD8+ T cells were sorted separately from peripheral blood before TCR sequencing. The record originates from a study of OX40 agonist ivuxolimab in advanced cancers. Turning to the overall study: Ivuxolimab was an agonistic, fully human IgG2 monoclonal antibody directed against OX40 (CD134), a costimulatory receptor. The paper reports the monotherapy dose-escalation portion (N of about 54 patients) of the phase I ivuxolimab trial. Patients were allowed to have had prior anti-PD-1, anti-PD-L1 or anti-CTLA-4 therapy, and approximately 41% of the dose-escalation patients had previously received checkpoint inhibitors. Among the approximately 50 dose-escalation patients, around 19 had hepatocellular carcinoma, approximately 15 melanoma, 9 renal cell carcinoma and 9 head and neck cancer. The point of sequencing TCRbeta in the periphery was to test whether ivuxolimab changed TCR sequence diversity and drove clonal T-cell expansion. Intravenous ivuxolimab was administered to patients every 2 weeks at six dose levels: 0.01, 0.1, 0.3, 1.5, 3 and 10 mg/kg. A male proportion of around 81% and a mean age of roughly 58 years, ranging from 23 to 79, were recorded for the dose-escalation cohort. Partial responses occurred in three dose-escalation patients, of whom one had hepatocellular carcinoma and two had cutaneous melanoma. What the authors observed across the whole study: In the 0.1-3.0 mg/kg groups, partial responders were among the patients with the lowest normalized peripheral clonal expansion, particularly in CD8+ T cells. Low levels of normalized T-cell clonal expansion were also seen in some patients who did not respond. On average, CD8+ T cells showed more expanded clones than CD4+ T cells after ivuxolimab. Antigen specificity was not determined for the clonally expanded peripheral T cells. Clonal expansion of both CD4+ and CD8+ blood T cells was observed from baseline to week 6 at doses 0.1 to 3.0 mg/kg.

The sample was CD4+ or CD8+ T cells sorted from blood, taken in a trial of the OX40 agonist ivuxolimab. The rearrangement combines TRBV10-3 with TRBJ2-3; TRBD2 aligns with 7 central bases. The receptor was derived from an adult with an advanced solid tumor such as melanoma, head and neck, liver or kidney cancer. CDR3 region: CAMGGGDTQYF. The nucleotide sequence reads as follows: TGTGCCATGGGCGGGGGAGATACGCAGTATTTT.